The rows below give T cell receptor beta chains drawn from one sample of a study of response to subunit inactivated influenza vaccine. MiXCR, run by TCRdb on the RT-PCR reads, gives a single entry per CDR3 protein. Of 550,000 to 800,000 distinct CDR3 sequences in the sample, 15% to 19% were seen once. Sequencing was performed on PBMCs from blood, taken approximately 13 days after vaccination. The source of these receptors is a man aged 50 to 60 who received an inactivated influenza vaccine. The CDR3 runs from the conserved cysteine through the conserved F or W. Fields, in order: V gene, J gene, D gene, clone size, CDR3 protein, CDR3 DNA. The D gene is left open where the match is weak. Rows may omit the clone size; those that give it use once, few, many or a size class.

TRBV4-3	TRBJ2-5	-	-	CASSQVPGTQYF	TGCGCCAGCAGCCAAGTCCCCGGGACCCAGTACTTC
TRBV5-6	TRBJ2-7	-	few	CASSATQVPYEQYF	TGTGCCAGCAGCGCGACCCAAGTTCCCTACGAGCAGTACTTC
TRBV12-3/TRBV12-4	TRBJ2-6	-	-	CASSLWGPGANVLTF	TGTGCCAGCAGTTTATGGGGCCCTGGGGCCAACGTCCTGACTTTC
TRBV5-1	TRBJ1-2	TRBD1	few	CASSLGDRTNYGYTF	TGCGCCAGCAGCTTGGGGGACAGGACTAACTATGGCTACACCTTC
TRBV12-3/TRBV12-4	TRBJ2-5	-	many	CASSFASYVQETQYF	TGTGCCAGCAGTTTTGCGTCATACGTCCAAGAGACCCAGTACTTC
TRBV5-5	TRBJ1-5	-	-	CASSLERQNNQPQHF	TGTGCCAGCAGCTTGGAGAGGCAGAACAATCAGCCCCAGCATTTT
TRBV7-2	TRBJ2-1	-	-	CASSVLASGDVQFF	TGTGCCAGCAGCGTTCTAGCGTCGGGTGATGTGCAGTTCTTC
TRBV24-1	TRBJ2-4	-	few	CATSGSQKNIQYF	TGTGCCACCAGTGGAAGTCAGAAAAACATTCAGTACTTC
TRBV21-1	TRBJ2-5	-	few	CASSKGEGGGEETQYF	TGTGCCAGCAGCAAAGGGGAAGGAGGGGGAGAAGAGACCCAGTACTTC
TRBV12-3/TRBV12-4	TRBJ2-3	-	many	CASSFSGADTQYF	TGTGCCAGCAGTTTTTCGGGTGCAGATACGCAGTATTTT
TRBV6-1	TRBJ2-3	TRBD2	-	CASSERPSGGFTDTQYF	TGTGCCAGCAGTGAACGACCTAGCGGGGGGTTCACAGATACGCAGTATTTT
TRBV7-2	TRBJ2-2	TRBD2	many	CASSLTSLANTGELFF	TGTGCCAGCAGCTTGACTAGCTTGGCGAACACCGGGGAGCTGTTTTTT
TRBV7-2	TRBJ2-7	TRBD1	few	CASSLALETGVNEQYF	TGTGCCAGCAGCTTAGCGCTAGAGACAGGGGTAAACGAGCAGTACTTC
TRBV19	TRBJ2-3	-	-	CASSIGFGDTQYF	TGTGCCAGTAGTATAGGGTTCGGAGATACGCAGTATTTT
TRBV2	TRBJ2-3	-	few	CASSLRWADTQYF	TGTGCCAGCAGTTTACGGTGGGCAGATACGCAGTATTTT
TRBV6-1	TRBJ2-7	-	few	CASRPPEGSSYEQYF	TGTGCCAGCAGACCCCCTGAGGGATCTAGTTACGAGCAGTACTTC
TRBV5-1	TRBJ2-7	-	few	CASSLMVGYEQYF	TGCGCCAGCAGCTTAATGGTGGGTTACGAGCAGTACTTC